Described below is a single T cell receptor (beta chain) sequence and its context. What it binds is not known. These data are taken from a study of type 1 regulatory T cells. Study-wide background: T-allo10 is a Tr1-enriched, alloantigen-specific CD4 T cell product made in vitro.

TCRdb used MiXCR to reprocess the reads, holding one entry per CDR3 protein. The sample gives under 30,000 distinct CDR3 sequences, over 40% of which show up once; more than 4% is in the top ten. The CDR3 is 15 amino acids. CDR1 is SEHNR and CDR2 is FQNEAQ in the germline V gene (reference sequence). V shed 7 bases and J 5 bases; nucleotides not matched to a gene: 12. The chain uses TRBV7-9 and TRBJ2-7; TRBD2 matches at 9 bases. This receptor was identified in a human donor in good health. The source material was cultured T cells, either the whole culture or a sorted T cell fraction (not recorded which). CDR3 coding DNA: TGTGCCAGCACGAGGGCCGGGACTAGCATCCACGAGCAGTACTTC. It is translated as CASTRAGTSIHEQYF. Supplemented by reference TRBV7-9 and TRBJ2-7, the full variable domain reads DTGVSQNPRHKITKRGQNVTFRCDPISEHNRLYWYRQTLGQGPEFLTYFQNEAQLEKSRLLSDRFSAERPKGSFSTLEIQRTEQGDSAMYLCASTRAGTSIHEQYFGPGTRLTVT.